This T cell receptor beta chain originates from a study of blood T cell repertoires in COVID-19. Study-level information: Sites in the United States, Italy and Spain provided acute and convalescent COVID-19 samples.

TCRdb's table, derived via immunoSEQ multiplex PCR, lists solely in-frame clones and lacks some. The sample shows about 48,000 clones, more than 75% of them seen only once. V lost 8 bases to trimming and J lost 7 bases, with 18 bases between them. Germline CDR1 LNHDA, CDR2 SQIVND (reference sequence). CDR3 length equals 14 residues. This clonotype originated in a woman aged 60-75 years with acute or convalescent COVID-19. Sequencing used peripheral blood. V is TRBV19 and J is TRBJ1-5, with a weak D call TRBD1 (6 bases). The CDR3 reads CASGRTGISQPQHF. Written as DNA, the CDR3 is TGTGCCAGTGGCCGAACAGGGATTAGCCAGCCCCAGCATTTT.